This T cell receptor beta chain was documented in a study of blood T cell repertoires in COVID-19. Study at large: Material from acute and convalescent COVID-19 was sourced from the United States, Italy and Spain. Sources were T cells, B-cell-depleted T cells, or PBMCs; the material itself was cDNA or gDNA.

Authors' analysis steps: Cell counts per sample came from amplifying reference gene primers. Profiled with immunoSEQ multiplex PCR; TCRdb holds only in-frame clones, not every one. V and J calls plus clone size are reproduced from that table; the DNA served to infer D and trimming. Seen here are 15,000 to 20,000 clones, roughly 91% observed once, and the top ten hold 5.2%. J lost 4 bases, V lost 5 bases, and 7 bases had no gene match. Germline lookup yields CDR1 MNHEY and CDR2 SVGAGI. The CDR3 is 15 residues long. The sequencing sample was made of peripheral blood. V usage is TRBV6-5 and J usage is TRBJ2-5; 10 nucleotides match TRBD2. The receptor was isolated from a human donor in a cohort sampled during active COVID-19. CDR3 region: CASSPAGGVSETQYF. DNA for the CDR3: TGTGCCAGCAGTCCAGCGGGAGGGGTGTCAGAGACCCAGTACTTC.